Listed below are T cell receptor beta chains from one sample, sequenced in a study of blood T cells in healthy people across ages. TCRdb re-called the 5' RACE reads through MiXCR, storing one row per CDR3 protein. This sample carries roughly 1 million distinct CDR3 sequences, under 30% of them seen once, and the ten largest clones take less than 0.75%. These same records also appear under a second study, on T cells of mothers and their children.

The material sequenced was blood. The receptors stem from a girl aged 2-15 years in good health. CDR3s include the opening cysteine and the closing phenylalanine or tryptophan. Each record gives: D gene, J gene, clone size, V gene, CDR3 protein, CDR3 DNA. D genes are given only for firm matches. Clone size appears in some rows only: once, few, many, or a class for an expanded clone.

NA	TRBJ2-5	NA	TRBV4-2	CASSQDPSNQETQYF	TGTGCCAGCAGCCAAGATCCTAGCAACCAAGAGACCCAGTACTTC
NA	TRBJ2-1	few	TRBV7-9	CASSLGGGGPYNEQFF	TGTGCCAGCAGCCTGGGAGGGGGAGGGCCATACAATGAGCAGTTCTTC
NA	TRBJ2-6	NA	TRBV9	CASSVAPDTGANVLTF	TGTGCCAGCAGCGTAGCTCCGGACACTGGGGCCAACGTCCTGACTTTC
TRBD2	TRBJ2-5	NA	TRBV3-1	CASSQVRLAVPQTQYF	TGTGCCAGCAGCCAAGTCCGACTAGCGGTACCGCAGACCCAGTACTTC
NA	TRBJ2-2	few	TRBV7-2	CASSRMGGGNTGELFF	TGTGCCAGCAGCAGGATGGGGGGAGGGAACACCGGGGAGCTGTTTTTT
NA	TRBJ1-1	NA	TRBV20-1	CSASSRGGTEAFF	TGCAGTGCTAGTTCCAGGGGAGGTACTGAAGCTTTCTTT
TRBD2	TRBJ2-1	NA	TRBV12-3/TRBV12-4	CASSFSGGREQFF	TGTGCCAGCAGTTTCTCGGGGGGGCGTGAGCAGTTCTTC
NA	TRBJ1-3	NA	TRBV11-2	CASSTSPDSGDTIYF	TGTGCCAGCAGCACTTCACCGGACTCTGGAGACACCATATATTTT
NA	TRBJ2-1	NA	TRBV19	CASSIRGGDQFF	TGTGCCAGTAGTATTAGAGGCGGGGACCAGTTCTTC
TRBD1	TRBJ2-3	NA	TRBV7-3	CAGSWGTGVATDTQYF	TGTGCCGGCAGCTGGGGGACAGGGGTAGCCACAGATACGCAGTATTTT
NA	TRBJ2-1	many	TRBV7-8	CASSLDYSQVDEQFF	TGTGCCAGCAGCTTAGACTATTCCCAGGTCGATGAGCAGTTCTTC